One sample yielded the 5 T cell receptor beta chains listed below, sequenced in a study of T cell responses to AZD1222 COVID-19 vaccine. Data came from immunoSEQ multiplex PCR; TCRdb stores just in-frame clones and leaves some out. The sample includes more than 100,000 clones, approximately 90% of them seen just once. The sample was peripheral blood, taken on day 0 of AZD1222 vaccination. Source of these receptors: an adult in good health.

This clone was seen just once. V usage is TRBV2 and J usage is TRBJ1-1; perhaps TRBD1 as D (5 bases). The ends were cut back, 4 bases at V and 11 bases at J, with 17 bases in the middle. The CDR3 loop spans 13 amino acids. The germline CDR1 and CDR2 sequences are SNHLY and FYNNEI. The CDR3 nucleotides read TGTGCCAGCAGTGGTCAGGGATACCTAACGGCTTTCTTT. Translation: CASSGQGYLTAFF.

The chain couples TRBV5-6 to TRBJ2-2, with D tentatively TRBD1 (6 bases). The germline V and J ends were trimmed by 0 bases and 5 bases, with 8 bases remaining between them. Looked up from germline, CDR1 is SGHDT and CDR2 is YYEEEE. The CDR3 spans 14 residues. The CDR3 nucleotides read TGTGCCAGCAGCTTGGCAGGGGCGACCGGGGAGCTGTTTTTT. This encodes CASSLAGATGELFF.

This clone was seen a single time. J is TRBJ1-2 and V is TRBV30; no firm D call. V gave up 5 bases and J gave up 4 bases, with 23 bases separating them. This CDR3 region has 16 residues. Germline V gene sequence: CDR1 GTSNPN, CDR2 SVGIG (reference sequence). Here the CDR3 reads CAWFGPRRARSYGYTF. CDR3 in DNA: TGTGCCTGGTTCGGGCCGAGGAGGGCTCGGAGCTATGGCTACACCTTC. Supplemented by reference TRBV30 and TRBJ1-2, the full variable domain reads SQTIHQWPATLVQPVGSPLSLECTVEGTSNPNLYWYRQAAGRGLQLLFYSVGIGQISSEVPQNLSASRPQDRQFILSSKKLLLSDSGFYLCAWFGPRRARSYGYTFGSGTRLTVV.

This clone occurred a few times. The chain links TRBV27 to TRBJ1-2; D is unclear. Germline V gives CDR1 MNHEY, CDR2 SMNVEV (reference sequence). The CDR3 loop spans 15 amino acids. The ends were cut back, 6 bases at V and 1 base at J, with 15 bases in the middle. The CDR3 coding sequence is TGTGCCAGCAGCCCAAAACAGAATATTAACTATGGCTACACCTTC. This sequence encodes CASSPKQNINYGYTF.

The chain employs TRBV7-9 and TRBJ2-7; D might be TRBD1 or TRBD2, each matching 5 bases. The V gene lost 4 bases and the J gene lost 2 bases, with 18 bases spanning the gap. This CDR3 has 16 amino acids. The germline gives CDR1 SEHNR, CDR2 FQNEAQ (reference sequence). For the CDR3, the DNA is TGTGCCAGCAGCTCATACATAGGGACGGACGCCTACGAGCAGTACTTC. As protein: CASSSYIGTDAYEQYF.